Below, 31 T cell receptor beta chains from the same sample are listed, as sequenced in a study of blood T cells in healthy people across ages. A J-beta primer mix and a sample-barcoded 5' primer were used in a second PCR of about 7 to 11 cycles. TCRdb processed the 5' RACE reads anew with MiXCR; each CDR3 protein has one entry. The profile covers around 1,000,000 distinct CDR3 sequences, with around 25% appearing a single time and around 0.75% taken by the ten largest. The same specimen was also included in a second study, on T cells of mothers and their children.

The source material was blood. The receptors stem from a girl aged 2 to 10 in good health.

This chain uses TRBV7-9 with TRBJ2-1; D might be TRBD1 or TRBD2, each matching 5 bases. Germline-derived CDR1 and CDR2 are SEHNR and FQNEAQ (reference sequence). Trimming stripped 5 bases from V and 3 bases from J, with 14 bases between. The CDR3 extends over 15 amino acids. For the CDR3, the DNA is TGTGCCAGCAGCCCCTACGGGGCCGACTACAATGAGCAGTTCTTC. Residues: CASSPYGADYNEQFF.

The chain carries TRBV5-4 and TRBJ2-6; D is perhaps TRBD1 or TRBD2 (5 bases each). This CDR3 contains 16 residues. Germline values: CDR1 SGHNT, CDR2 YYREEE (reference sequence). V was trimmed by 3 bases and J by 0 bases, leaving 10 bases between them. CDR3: CASSSGPASGANVLTF. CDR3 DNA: TGTGCCAGCAGCTCGGGACCGGCCTCTGGGGCCAACGTCCTGACTTTC.

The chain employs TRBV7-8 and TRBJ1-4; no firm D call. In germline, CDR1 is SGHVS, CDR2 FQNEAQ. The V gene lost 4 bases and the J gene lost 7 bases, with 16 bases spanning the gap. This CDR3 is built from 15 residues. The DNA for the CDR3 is TGTGCCAGCAGCTACCCTGGTGGTCACGGTGAAAAACTGTTTTTT. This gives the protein CASSYPGGHGEKLFF.

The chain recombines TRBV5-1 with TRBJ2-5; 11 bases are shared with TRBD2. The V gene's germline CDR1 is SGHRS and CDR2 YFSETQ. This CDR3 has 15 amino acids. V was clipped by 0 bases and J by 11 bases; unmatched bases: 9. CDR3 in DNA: TGCGCCAGCAGCTTGGCCCTAGCGGGAGGTGGTGAGCAGTACTTC. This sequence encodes CASSLALAGGGEQYF.

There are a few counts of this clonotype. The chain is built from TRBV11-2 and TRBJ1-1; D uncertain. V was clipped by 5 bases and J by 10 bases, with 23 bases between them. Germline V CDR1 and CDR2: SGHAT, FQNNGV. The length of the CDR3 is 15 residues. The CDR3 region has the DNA TGTGCCAGCAGCCTGACCGACGGGGAGGGCGCGGGAGCTTTCTTT. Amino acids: CASSLTDGEGAGAFF.

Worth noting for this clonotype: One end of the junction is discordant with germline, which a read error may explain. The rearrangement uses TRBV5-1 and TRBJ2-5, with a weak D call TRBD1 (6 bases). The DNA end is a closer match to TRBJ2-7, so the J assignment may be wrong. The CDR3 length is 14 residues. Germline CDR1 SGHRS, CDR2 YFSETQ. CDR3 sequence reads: CGSSLGAETYEQYF. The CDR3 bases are TGCGGCAGCAGCTTGGGGGCTGAAACCTACGAGCAGTACTTC.

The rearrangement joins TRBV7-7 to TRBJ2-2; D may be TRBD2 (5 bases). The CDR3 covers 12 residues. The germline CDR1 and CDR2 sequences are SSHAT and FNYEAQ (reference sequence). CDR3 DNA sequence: TGTCCTAGCAGCCCGCCGGGTGGGGAGCTGTTTTTT. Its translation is CPSSPPGGELFF.

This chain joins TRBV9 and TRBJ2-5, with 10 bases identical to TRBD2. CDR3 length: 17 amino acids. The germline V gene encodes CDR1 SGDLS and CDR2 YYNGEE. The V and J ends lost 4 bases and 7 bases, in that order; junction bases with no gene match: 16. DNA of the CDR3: TGTGCCAGCAGCCCCGGACTAGCGGCCTTCACTAGGGCGACCCAGTACTTC. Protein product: CASSPGLAAFTRATQYF.

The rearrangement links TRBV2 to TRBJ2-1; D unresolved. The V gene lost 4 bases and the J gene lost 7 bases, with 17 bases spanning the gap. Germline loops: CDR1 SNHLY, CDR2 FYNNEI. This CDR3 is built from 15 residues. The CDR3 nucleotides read TGTGCCAGCAGTGCGCGGACCTCCGTTGGGAATGAGCAGTTCTTC. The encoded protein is CASSARTSVGNEQFF.

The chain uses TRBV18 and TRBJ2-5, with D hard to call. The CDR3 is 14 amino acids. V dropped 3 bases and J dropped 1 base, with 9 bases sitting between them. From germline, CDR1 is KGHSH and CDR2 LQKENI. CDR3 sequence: CASSPRRAQETQYF. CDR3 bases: TGTGCCAGCTCACCGAGAAGGGCCCAAGAGACCCAGTACTTC.

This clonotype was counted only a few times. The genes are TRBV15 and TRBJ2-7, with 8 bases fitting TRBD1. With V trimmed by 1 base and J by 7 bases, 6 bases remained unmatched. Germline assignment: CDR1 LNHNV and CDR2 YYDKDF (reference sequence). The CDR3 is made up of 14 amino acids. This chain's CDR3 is CATSRGDRGQEQYF. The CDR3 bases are TGTGCCACCAGCAGAGGTGACAGGGGTCAAGAGCAGTACTTC.

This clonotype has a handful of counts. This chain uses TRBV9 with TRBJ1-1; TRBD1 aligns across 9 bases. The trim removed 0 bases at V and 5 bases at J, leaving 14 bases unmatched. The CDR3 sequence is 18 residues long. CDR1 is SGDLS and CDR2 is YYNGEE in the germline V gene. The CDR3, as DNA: TGTGCCAGCAGCGTAGAGGACAGGGGACAGCTTGGTGGTACTGAAGCTTTCTTT. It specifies CASSVEDRGQLGGTEAFF.

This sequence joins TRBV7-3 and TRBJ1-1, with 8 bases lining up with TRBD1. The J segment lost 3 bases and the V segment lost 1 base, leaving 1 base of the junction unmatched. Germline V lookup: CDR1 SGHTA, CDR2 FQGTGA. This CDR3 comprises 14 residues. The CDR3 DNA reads TGTGCCAGCAGCTTAAACAGGGGGGACACTGAAGCTTTCTTT. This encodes CASSLNRGDTEAFF. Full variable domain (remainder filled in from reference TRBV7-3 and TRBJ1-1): GAGVSQTPSNKVTEKGKYVELRCDPISGHTALYWYRQSLGQGPEFLIYFQGTGAADDSGLPNDRFFAVRPEGSVSTLKIQRTERGDSAVYLCASSLNRGDTEAFFGQGTRLTVV.

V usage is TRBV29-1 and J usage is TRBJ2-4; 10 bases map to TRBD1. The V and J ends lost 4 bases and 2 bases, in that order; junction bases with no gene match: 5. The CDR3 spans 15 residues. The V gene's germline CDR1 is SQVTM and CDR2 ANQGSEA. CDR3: CSVVGQGESKNIQYF. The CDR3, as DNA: TGCAGCGTTGTTGGACAGGGGGAGTCCAAAAACATTCAGTACTTC.

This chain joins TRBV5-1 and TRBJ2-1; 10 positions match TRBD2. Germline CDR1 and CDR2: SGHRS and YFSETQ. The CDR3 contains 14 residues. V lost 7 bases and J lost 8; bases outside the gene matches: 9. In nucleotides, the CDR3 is TGCGCCAGCCCCCCTAGCGGGAGAAACCATGAGCAGTTCTTC. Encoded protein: CASPPSGRNHEQFF.

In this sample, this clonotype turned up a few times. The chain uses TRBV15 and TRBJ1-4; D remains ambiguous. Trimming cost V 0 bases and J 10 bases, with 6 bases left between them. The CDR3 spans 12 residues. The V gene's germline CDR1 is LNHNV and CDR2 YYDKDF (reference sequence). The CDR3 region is CATSRENTKLFF. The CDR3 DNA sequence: TGTGCCACCAGCAGAGAAAATACAAAACTGTTTTTT.

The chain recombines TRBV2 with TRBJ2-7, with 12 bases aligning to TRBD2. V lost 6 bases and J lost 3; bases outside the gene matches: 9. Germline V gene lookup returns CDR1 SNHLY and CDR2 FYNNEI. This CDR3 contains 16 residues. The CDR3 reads CASSGRVGLAGYEQYF. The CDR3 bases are TGTGCCAGCAGCGGGAGGGTGGGACTAGCGGGCTACGAGCAGTACTTC.

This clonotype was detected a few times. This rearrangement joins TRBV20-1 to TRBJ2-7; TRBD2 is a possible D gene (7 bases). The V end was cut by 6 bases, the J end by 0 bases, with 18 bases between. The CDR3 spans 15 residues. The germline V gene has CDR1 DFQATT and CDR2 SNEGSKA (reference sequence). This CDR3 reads CSARDGGGGSYEQYF. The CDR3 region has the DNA TGCAGTGCCCGAGACGGCGGGGGCGGCTCCTACGAGCAGTACTTC.

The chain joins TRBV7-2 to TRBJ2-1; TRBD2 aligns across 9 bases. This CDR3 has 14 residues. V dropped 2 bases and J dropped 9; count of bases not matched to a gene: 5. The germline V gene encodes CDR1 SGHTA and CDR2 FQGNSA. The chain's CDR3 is CASSLTAGGSEQFF. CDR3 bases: TGTGCCAGCAGCTTAACAGCGGGGGGCAGTGAGCAGTTCTTC.

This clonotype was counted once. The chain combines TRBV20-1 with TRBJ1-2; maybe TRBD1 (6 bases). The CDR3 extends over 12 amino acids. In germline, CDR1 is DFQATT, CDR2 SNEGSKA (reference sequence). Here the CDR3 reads CSIEGGVYGYTF. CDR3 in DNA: TGCAGCATTGAGGGGGGAGTCTATGGCTACACCTTC.

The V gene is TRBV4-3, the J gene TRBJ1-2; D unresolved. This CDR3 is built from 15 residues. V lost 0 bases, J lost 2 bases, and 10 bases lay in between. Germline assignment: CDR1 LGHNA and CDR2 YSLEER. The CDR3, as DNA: TGCGCCAGCAGCCAAGATTTCGAGACGAACTATGGCTACACCTTC. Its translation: CASSQDFETNYGYTF.

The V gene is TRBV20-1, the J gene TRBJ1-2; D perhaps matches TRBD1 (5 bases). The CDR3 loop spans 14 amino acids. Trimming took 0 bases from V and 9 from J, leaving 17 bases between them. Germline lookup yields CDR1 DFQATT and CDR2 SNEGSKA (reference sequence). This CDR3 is CSAREEKGFFSYTF. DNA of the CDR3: TGCAGTGCTAGAGAAGAAAAGGGGTTTTTTAGCTACACCTTC.

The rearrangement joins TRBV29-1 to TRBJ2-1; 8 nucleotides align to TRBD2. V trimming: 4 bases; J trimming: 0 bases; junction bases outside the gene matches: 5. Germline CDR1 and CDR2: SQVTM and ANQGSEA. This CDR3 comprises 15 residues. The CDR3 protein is CSVGPLAASYNEQFF. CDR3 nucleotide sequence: TGCAGCGTTGGCCCACTAGCGGCCTCCTACAATGAGCAGTTCTTC.

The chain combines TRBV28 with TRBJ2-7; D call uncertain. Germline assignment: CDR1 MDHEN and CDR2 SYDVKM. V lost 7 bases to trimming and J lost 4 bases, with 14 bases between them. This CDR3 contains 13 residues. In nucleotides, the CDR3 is TGTGCCAGCACCCAATTAAAATCGTACGAGCAGTACTTC. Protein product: CASTQLKSYEQYF.

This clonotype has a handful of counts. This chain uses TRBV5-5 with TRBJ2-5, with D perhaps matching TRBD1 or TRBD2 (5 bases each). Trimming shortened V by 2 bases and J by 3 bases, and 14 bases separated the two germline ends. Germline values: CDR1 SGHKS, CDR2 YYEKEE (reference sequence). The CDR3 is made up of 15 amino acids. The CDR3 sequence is CASSFVFGAKETQYF. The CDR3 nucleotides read TGTGCCAGCAGCTTCGTTTTCGGGGCTAAAGAGACCCAGTACTTC.

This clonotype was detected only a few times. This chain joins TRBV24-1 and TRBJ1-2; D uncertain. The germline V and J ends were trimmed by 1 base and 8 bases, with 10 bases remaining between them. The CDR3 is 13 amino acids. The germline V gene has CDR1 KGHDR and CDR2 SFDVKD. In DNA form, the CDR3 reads TGTGCCACCAGTGATTTTACGGGTGCCGGCTACACCTTC. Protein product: CATSDFTGAGYTF.

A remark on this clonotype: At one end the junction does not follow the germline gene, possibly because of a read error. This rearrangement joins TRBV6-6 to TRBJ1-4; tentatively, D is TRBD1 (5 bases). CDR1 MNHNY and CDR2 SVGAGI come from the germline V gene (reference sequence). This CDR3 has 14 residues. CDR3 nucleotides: TGTGCCGGCAGTTACTCGTGGGGGGATGAAAAACTGTTTTTT. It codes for CAGSYSWGDEKLFF.

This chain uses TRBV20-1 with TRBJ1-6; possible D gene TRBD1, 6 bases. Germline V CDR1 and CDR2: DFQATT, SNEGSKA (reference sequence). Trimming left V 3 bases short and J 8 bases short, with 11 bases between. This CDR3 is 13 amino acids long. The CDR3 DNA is TGCAGTGCTAGGACAGGTATCGATTCACCCCTCCACTTT. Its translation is CSARTGIDSPLHF.

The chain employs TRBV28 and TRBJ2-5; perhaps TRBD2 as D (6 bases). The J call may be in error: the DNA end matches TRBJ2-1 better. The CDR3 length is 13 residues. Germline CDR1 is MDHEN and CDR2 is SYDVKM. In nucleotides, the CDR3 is TGTGCCAGCAGAGGCGGGGCCCGCAATGAGCAGTTCTTC. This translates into CASRGGARNEQFF.

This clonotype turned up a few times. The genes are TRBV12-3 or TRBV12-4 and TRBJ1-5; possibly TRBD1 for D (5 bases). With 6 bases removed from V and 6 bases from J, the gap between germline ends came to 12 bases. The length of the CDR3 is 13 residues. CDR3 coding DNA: TGTGCCAGCAGGAAGGAAGGGGCTCAGCCCCAGCATTTT. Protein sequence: CASRKEGAQPQHF.

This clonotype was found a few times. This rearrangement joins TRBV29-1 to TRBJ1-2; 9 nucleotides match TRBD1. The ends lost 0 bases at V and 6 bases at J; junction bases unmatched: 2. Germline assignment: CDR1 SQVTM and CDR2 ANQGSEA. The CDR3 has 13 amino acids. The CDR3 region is CSVEEGTGNGYTF. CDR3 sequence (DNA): TGCAGCGTTGAAGAAGGGACAGGGAATGGCTACACCTTC. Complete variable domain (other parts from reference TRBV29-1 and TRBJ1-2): SAVISQKPSRDICQRGTSLTIQCQVDSQVTMMFWYRQQPGQSLTLIATANQGSEATYESGFVIDKFPISRPNLTFSTLTVSNMSPEDSSIYLCSVEEGTGNGYTFGSGTRLTVV.